A single sample is the source of the 30 T cell receptor beta chains below, sequenced in a study of cytomegalovirus exposure and HLA in healthy donors. Primers for the PCR totalled 60 Vbeta and 13 Jbeta. Sequencing used immunoSEQ multiplex PCR; TCRdb keeps in-frame clones, though not all of them. The repertoire holds around 150,000 clones, approximately 62% seen once, with over 1.2% in the top ten. Sequenced: PBMCs. The receptor set was obtained from a man aged 50-60 years in good health and CMV-seronegative.

The V gene is TRBV10-1, the J gene TRBJ1-1; no reliable D call. Per the germline V gene, CDR1 is WNHNN and CDR2 is SYGVQD (reference sequence). This CDR3 spans 13 amino acids. V gave up 4 bases and J gave up 1 base, with 7 bases separating them. CDR3 protein: CASSGASNTEAFF. Here the CDR3 DNA reads TGCGCCAGCAGTGGAGCCTCGAACACTGAAGCTTTCTTT.

The gene calls are TRBV19 and TRBJ1-5, with a possible D match to TRBD1 (6 bases). Trimming shortened V by 3 bases and J by 4 bases, and 16 bases separated the two germline ends. The CDR3 consists of 16 residues. Germline loops: CDR1 LNHDA, CDR2 SQIVND (reference sequence). Written as DNA, the CDR3 is TGTGCCAGTAGTATGAGTCAGGGGAGGGGTAATCAGCCCCAGCATTTT. This translates into CASSMSQGRGNQPQHF.

The chain employs TRBV5-4 and TRBJ1-4; 12 bases match TRBD1. This CDR3 region has 17 residues. The J segment lost 1 base and the V segment lost 5 bases, leaving 6 bases of the junction unmatched. CDR1 is SGHNT, CDR2 YYREEE, per germline (reference sequence). CDR3 nucleotide sequence: TGTGCCAGCAGTCGGGGACAGGGGGCGGAAACTAATGAAAAACTGTTTTTT. It codes for CASSRGQGAETNEKLFF.

The chain couples TRBV4-1 to TRBJ1-2; tentatively, D is TRBD1 (5 bases). The V end was cut by 7 bases, the J end by 0 bases, with 15 bases between. The CDR3 has 15 amino acids. The germline V gene has CDR1 MGHRA and CDR2 YSYEKL. The CDR3 loop is CASNRDSGANYGYTF. As DNA, the CDR3 is TGCGCCAGCAACCGAGACAGCGGGGCTAACTATGGCTACACCTTC.

The rearrangement uses TRBV7-6 and TRBJ1-2; D is possibly TRBD1 (6 bases). Germline V gene data show CDR1 as SGHVS and CDR2 as FNYEAQ. With 5 bases removed from V and 11 bases from J, the gap between germline ends came to 15 bases. CDR3 length: 12 residues. CDR3 DNA sequence: TGTGCCAGCAGCCCGGACAGCGGGGGGTACACCTTC. As protein: CASSPDSGGYTF.

This clone was detected only a few times. The rearrangement links TRBV5-6 to TRBJ1-2; D is unclear. Trimming pared 2 bases from V and 1 base from J, leaving 9 bases between. Germline values: CDR1 SGHDT, CDR2 YYEEEE. This CDR3 comprises 14 residues. The CDR3 DNA reads as TGTGCCAGCAGCTTAGCGCATGGTAACTATGGCTACACCTTC. Amino acids: CASSLAHGNYGYTF.

This chain uses TRBV19 with TRBJ1-5; D is unclear. CDR3 size: 13 residues. Trimming stripped 5 bases from V and 4 bases from J, with 9 bases between. Germline CDR1 LNHDA, CDR2 SQIVND (reference sequence). The chain's CDR3 is CASSAGPNQPQHF. The CDR3 region has the DNA TGTGCCAGTAGTGCAGGTCCGAATCAGCCCCAGCATTTT.

The chain combines TRBV7-2 with TRBJ1-4; D might be TRBD1 (6 bases). The germline CDR1 and CDR2 sequences are SGHTA and FQGNSA. Between the trimmed V and J ends, which lost 3 bases and 0 bases, there was a span of 14 bases. There are 17 residues in the CDR3. CDR3 in DNA: TGTGCCAGCAGCTTGGGGGGGGCCCTAGCAACTAATGAAAAACTGTTTTTT. As protein: CASSLGGALATNEKLFF.

This CDR3 is CASSLGWTGVVETQYF. CDR3 nucleotide sequence: TGTGCCAGCAGCTTAGGATGGACAGGGGTTGTAGAGACCCAGTACTTC. The V and J genes are TRBV7-2 and TRBJ2-5, with TRBD1 matching over 9 bases. The germline CDR1 and CDR2 sequences are SGHTA and FQGNSA. The trim removed 1 base at V and 4 bases at J, leaving 7 bases unmatched. The CDR3 has 16 amino acids.

V usage is TRBV7-3 and J usage is TRBJ2-1; D remains ambiguous. Germline V gives CDR1 SGHTA, CDR2 FQGTGA. V was shortened by 0 bases and J by 9 bases, with 6 bases between the two germline ends. CDR3 size: 12 residues. The CDR3 spells CASSLTESEQFF. In nucleotides, the CDR3 is TGTGCCAGCAGCTTAACCGAGAGTGAGCAGTTCTTC.

The V and J genes are TRBV6-5 and TRBJ1-1, with 7 bases identical to TRBD1. Unmatched junction bases numbered 5, after V lost 0 bases and J lost 1 base. CDR3 length: 16 amino acids. Germline CDR1 reads MNHEY; CDR2 reads SVGAGI. CDR3 residues: CASSYSEGAQNTEAFF. DNA for the CDR3: TGTGCCAGCAGTTACTCTGAGGGGGCTCAGAACACTGAAGCTTTCTTT.

CDR3 sequence reads: CASSRVGTSDSYEQYF. Here the CDR3 DNA reads TGTGCCAGCAGCCGAGTAGGGACTAGCGACTCCTACGAGCAGTACTTC. The chain links TRBV4-2 to TRBJ2-7, with 10 bases that match TRBD2. V lost 4 bases and J lost 0; bases outside the gene matches: 6. Germline V gene sequence: CDR1 LGHNA, CDR2 YNFKEQ. The CDR3 runs to 16 residues.

The chain carries TRBV19 and TRBJ2-6; TRBD1 aligns across 9 bases. The ends lost 5 bases at V and 4 bases at J; junction bases unmatched: 12. Germline loops: CDR1 LNHDA, CDR2 SQIVND (reference sequence). CDR3 length: 18 amino acids. CDR3 bases: TGTGCCAGTAGTCGTATCGGGACAGGGCGGCAGGGGGCCAACGTCCTGACTTTC. As protein: CASSRIGTGRQGANVLTF.

The chain carries TRBV5-4 and TRBJ2-7; TRBD1 matches 9 bases. The CDR3 has 16 residues. The germline V gene encodes CDR1 SGHNT and CDR2 YYREEE (reference sequence). The trim removed 4 bases at V and 5 bases at J, leaving 13 bases unmatched. The CDR3 DNA reads TGTGCCAGCAGCACTAAAGACAGGGGGTCCCTTAACGAGCAGTACTTC. It yields the protein CASSTKDRGSLNEQYF.

The chain is built from TRBV18 and TRBJ1-2; 7 bases match TRBD1. With V trimmed by 6 bases and J by 6 bases, 4 bases remained unmatched. The germline V gene has CDR1 KGHSH and CDR2 LQKENI. This CDR3 contains 12 residues. This CDR3 is CASSGTADGYTF. The DNA for the CDR3 is TGTGCCAGCTCCGGGACAGCTGATGGCTACACCTTC.

CDR3 residues: CSARDLTGQYF. CDR3 DNA: TGCAGTGCTAGAGATCTGACAGGGCAGTACTTC. The gene calls are TRBV20-1 and TRBJ2-7, with D tentatively TRBD1 (6 bases). Germline assignment: CDR1 DFQATT and CDR2 SNEGSKA (reference sequence). Trimming removed 0 bases at V and 9 bases at J, with 9 bases between. This CDR3 is 11 amino acids long.

This clone was detected once. The chain recombines TRBV5-1 with TRBJ1-3, with D hard to call. V lost 5 bases and J 2 bases, leaving 11 bases between the germline ends. Germline CDR1 and CDR2: SGHRS and YFSETQ. The CDR3 loop spans 14 amino acids. As DNA, the CDR3 is TGCGCCAGCAGGTCCCCCGGGGCTGGAAACACCATATATTTT. Its protein product is CASRSPGAGNTIYF.

This sequence joins TRBV27 and TRBJ2-5; D perhaps matches TRBD1 (5 bases). CDR3 size: 14 residues. Per the germline V gene, CDR1 is MNHEY and CDR2 is SMNVEV (reference sequence). V was shortened by 2 bases and J by 5 bases, with 12 bases between the two germline ends. CDR3 in DNA: TGTGCCAGCAGTTTACAGGGCAAGAGGGAGACCCAGTACTTC. Its translation is CASSLQGKRETQYF.

The rearrangement joins TRBV2 to TRBJ1-1; TRBD1 matches 10 bases. From germline, CDR1 is SNHLY and CDR2 FYNNEI. This CDR3 contains 15 residues. With 11 bases clipped from V and 6 bases from J, the junction kept 15 bases outside the gene matches. CDR3 loop: CAGMRDRGGEAEAFF. For the CDR3, the DNA is TGTGCCGGTATGAGGGACAGGGGTGGGGAAGCTGAAGCTTTCTTT.

The genes are TRBV7-8 and TRBJ2-5; 8 positions match TRBD1. Germline CDR1 SGHVS, CDR2 FQNEAQ. The CDR3 length is 16 residues. The V gene end was trimmed by 0 bases and the J gene end by 2 bases; junction bases not matched to a gene: 5. CDR3 sequence (DNA): TGTGCCAGCAGCTTAGCGCCGGACAGGGCACAAGAGACCCAGTACTTC. Its translation is CASSLAPDRAQETQYF.

The gene calls are TRBV6-5 and TRBJ2-5; TRBD1 might be the D (5 bases). The CDR3 totals 15 residues. Trimming pared 5 bases from V and 6 bases from J, leaving 19 bases between. The germline gives CDR1 MNHEY, CDR2 SVGAGI. CDR3 sequence reads: CASSPARALGKTQYF. The CDR3 DNA sequence: TGTGCCAGCAGTCCCGCCAGGGCCCTGGGAAAGACCCAGTACTTC.

V is TRBV25-1 and J is TRBJ2-5; possibly TRBD1 for D (6 bases). The germline V gene has CDR1 MGHDK and CDR2 SYGVNS. The ends were cut back, 8 bases at V and 5 bases at J, with 12 bases in the middle. The CDR3 sequence is 12 residues long. CDR3 sequence: CASQGYGETQYF. The DNA for the CDR3 is TGTGCCAGCCAGGGGTACGGGGAGACCCAGTACTTC.

About this clone itself: The same CDR3 also results from other DNA sequences found in this sample. The rearrangement joins TRBV6-1 to TRBJ2-3, with TRBD2 matching 10 bases. The V gene end was trimmed by 3 bases and the J gene end by 7 bases; junction bases not matched to a gene: 7. Germline loops: CDR1 MNHNS, CDR2 SASEGT. The CDR3 runs 15 residues. CDR3 residues: CASSEPPSGGYTQYF. CDR3 nucleotides: TGTGCCAGCAGTGAGCCCCCTAGCGGGGGATATACGCAGTATTTT.

V is TRBV9 and J is TRBJ1-4; D ambiguous. Trimming stripped 3 bases from V and 7 bases from J, with 19 bases between. This CDR3 region has 16 residues. Germline CDR1 SGDLS, CDR2 YYNGEE. The CDR3 reads CASSASGRLNGEKLFF. CDR3 in DNA: TGTGCCAGCAGCGCTAGTGGGAGACTGAACGGTGAAAAACTGTTTTTT.

This clone has just one count. The rearrangement joins TRBV28 to TRBJ1-2; D is unclear. This CDR3 comprises 14 residues. V lost 2 bases and J lost 4, with 11 bases in between. Germline-derived CDR1 and CDR2 are MDHEN and SYDVKM. The CDR3 DNA is TGTGCCAGCAGTTTAGAGAGACTAACCTATGGCTACACCTTC. Translating it yields CASSLERLTYGYTF.

The chain recombines TRBV7-9 with TRBJ1-3; D may be TRBD1 (6 bases). The germline CDR1 and CDR2 sequences are SEHNR and FQNEAQ (reference sequence). Deletions cut 5 bases from V and 1 base from J, with 12 bases between. CDR3 length equals 15 residues. This CDR3 is CASSPGTGSGNTIYF. CDR3 bases: TGTGCCAGCAGCCCGGGAACAGGGTCTGGAAACACCATATATTTT. Based on the CDR3 plus reference TRBV7-9 and TRBJ1-3, the full variable domain is DTGVSQNPRHKITKRGQNVTFRCDPISEHNRLYWYRQTLGQGPEFLTYFQNEAQLEKSRLLSDRFSAERPKGSFSTLEIQRTEQGDSAMYLCASSPGTGSGNTIYFGEGSWLTVV.

This clone was detected a few times. The rearrangement uses TRBV15 and TRBJ1-2; TRBD1 is a possible D gene (6 bases). The CDR3 covers 16 residues. Between the trimmed V and J ends, which lost 0 bases and 3 bases, there was a span of 14 bases. Germline CDR1 LNHNV, CDR2 YYDKDF (reference sequence). CDR3: CATSRDLETGHYGYTF. Here the CDR3 DNA reads TGTGCCACCAGCAGAGATCTCGAGACAGGCCACTATGGCTACACCTTC.

The chain employs TRBV18 and TRBJ2-1; 11 bases align to TRBD1. Germline assignment: CDR1 KGHSH and CDR2 LQKENI. Unmatched junction bases numbered 11, after V lost 4 bases and J lost 6 bases. The CDR3 contains 17 residues. CDR3 loop: CASSRPGTGGTFNEQFF. The DNA for the CDR3 is TGTGCCAGCTCACGACCCGGGACAGGGGGTACTTTCAATGAGCAGTTCTTC.

The chain couples TRBV7-2 to TRBJ2-7, with 7 bases aligning to TRBD1. CDR3 size: 14 residues. V gave up 6 bases and J gave up 6 bases; unmatched junction bases: 11. Germline CDR1 reads SGHTA; CDR2 reads FQGNSA. This CDR3 is CASSFGTVQSEQYF. The CDR3 DNA reads TGTGCCAGCAGTTTTGGGACAGTCCAGAGCGAGCAGTACTTC.

This clone was counted a single time. This chain links TRBV19 with TRBJ2-3; weak D call: TRBD2 (5 bases). The CDR3 spans 14 residues. The germline V and J ends were trimmed by 3 bases and 2 bases, with 9 bases remaining between them. Per the germline V gene, CDR1 is LNHDA and CDR2 is SQIVND (reference sequence). The CDR3 coding sequence is TGTGCCAGTAGTATTGACTATGCCACAGATACGCAGTATTTT. It is translated as CASSIDYATDTQYF.